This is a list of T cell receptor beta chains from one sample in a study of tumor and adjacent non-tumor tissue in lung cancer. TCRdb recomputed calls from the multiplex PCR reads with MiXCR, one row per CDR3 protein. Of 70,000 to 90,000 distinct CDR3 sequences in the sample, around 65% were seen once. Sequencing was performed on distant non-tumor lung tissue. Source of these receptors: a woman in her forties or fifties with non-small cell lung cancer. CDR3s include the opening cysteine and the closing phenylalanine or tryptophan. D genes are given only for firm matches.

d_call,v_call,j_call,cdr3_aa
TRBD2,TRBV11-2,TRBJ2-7,CTSNFSGSGKEQYF
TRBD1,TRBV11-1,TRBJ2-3,CASSIATGGDTHYF
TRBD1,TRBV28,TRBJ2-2,CASSFWGQGNTGELFF
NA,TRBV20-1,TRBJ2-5,CSAQYQVVQEIQCF
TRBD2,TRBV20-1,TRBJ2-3,CSTGSASGHTDTQYF
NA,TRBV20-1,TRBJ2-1,CSAREGTGKFRNEQLF
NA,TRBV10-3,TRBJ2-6,CAILSTGANVLTF
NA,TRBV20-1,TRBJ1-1,CSAREAADNTEAFF
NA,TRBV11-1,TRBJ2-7,CVSSPHGNTGRDEQYF
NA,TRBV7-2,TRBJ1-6,CASSLMTGGTPLHF
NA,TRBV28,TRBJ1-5,CASSSGGSNLPQQF
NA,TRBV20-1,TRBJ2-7,CSTIIAGVRDRGEQYF
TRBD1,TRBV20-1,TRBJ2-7,CSASAIPGQGYEQYF
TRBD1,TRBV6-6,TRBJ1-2,CGSSDGQGYGYTF
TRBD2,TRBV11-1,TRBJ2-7,CASSRGLTGDPYEQYF
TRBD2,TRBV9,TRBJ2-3,CASSLTSGGTRNPFGDTQYF
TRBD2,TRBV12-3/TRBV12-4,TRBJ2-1,CASTYSSGRSNEQSF
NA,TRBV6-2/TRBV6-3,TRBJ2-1,CASSPFDSPFRNEQFF
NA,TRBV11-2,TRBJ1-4,CASSLDLSASLFF
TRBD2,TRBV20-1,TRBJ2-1,CSARDNFRPSGYNEQFF
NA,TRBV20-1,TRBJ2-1,CSARKVVDNEQFF
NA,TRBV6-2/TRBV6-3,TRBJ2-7,CASSYVPRVQRYF
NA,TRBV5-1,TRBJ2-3,CASSLAGEWDTQYF
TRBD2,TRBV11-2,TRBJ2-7,CASSLLAGEYEQYF
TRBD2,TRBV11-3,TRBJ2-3,CASCLSGSSGVSTDTQYF
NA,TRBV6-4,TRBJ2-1,CASRPNFNEQFF
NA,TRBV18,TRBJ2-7,CTSSPPGRGFGEQYF
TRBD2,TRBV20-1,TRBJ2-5,CSATSGAGVGETQYF
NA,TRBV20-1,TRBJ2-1,CSARSVERAANEQFF
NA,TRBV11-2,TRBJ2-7,CASKLAAGRTGPYEQYF
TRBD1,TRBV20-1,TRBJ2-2,CSARSSTGSTRDLFF
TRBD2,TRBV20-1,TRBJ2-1,CSIKTSGFDNEQLF
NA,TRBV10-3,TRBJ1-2,CAISARGAGVYGYTF
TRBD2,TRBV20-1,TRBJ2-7,CSARDLSWDYSYEQYF
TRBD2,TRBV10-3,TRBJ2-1,CTISGTSGNIRAYNEQFF
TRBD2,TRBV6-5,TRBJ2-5,CASSYGGGQETQYF
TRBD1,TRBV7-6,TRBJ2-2,CASSLGSGGTGELFF
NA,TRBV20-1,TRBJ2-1,CSARNRSGRTSYNEQFF
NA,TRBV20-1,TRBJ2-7,CSPPASRFAGHYVQYF
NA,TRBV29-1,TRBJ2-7,CSVLGRLRNEQYF
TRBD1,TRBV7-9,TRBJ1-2,CASTKTGTNYGYNF
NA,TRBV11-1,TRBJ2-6,CTSSKQSSGANVLTF
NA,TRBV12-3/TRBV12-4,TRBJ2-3,CASSPASDTQYF
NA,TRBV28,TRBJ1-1,CASSMGRFEAFF
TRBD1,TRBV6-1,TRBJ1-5,CASTYIDRGNQPQHF
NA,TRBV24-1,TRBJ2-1,CATSDLGTGRRNEQFF